This paragraph covers one T cell receptor (beta chain) sequence. This entry is derived from a study of blood T cell repertoires in COVID-19. Germline assignment: CDR1 LNHDA and CDR2 SQIVND (reference sequence). Losses at the gene ends were 3 bases for V and 3 bases for J; bases not matched to a gene: 4. The CDR3 spans 14 residues. Some clones are missing from TCRdb's copy, which holds only in-frame ones; the method was immunoSEQ multiplex PCR. The table records about 260,000 clones, 70% to 90% of them present only once. Sequencing input: peripheral blood. V gene TRBV19 combines with J gene TRBJ2-7; 8 bases fit TRBD1. The receptor was isolated from a human donor in a cohort sampled during active COVID-19. The CDR3 spells CASSMTGDFYEQYF. CDR3 in DNA: TGTGCCAGTAGTATGACAGGGGATTTCTACGAGCAGTACTTC.